These 15 T cell receptor beta chains were sequenced from one sample in a study of blood T cells in healthy people across ages. Through a sample-barcoded 5' primer and a J-beta primer mix, a second PCR was run for about 7 to 12 cycles. From the 5' RACE reads, TCRdb called clonotypes with MiXCR, one entry per CDR3 protein. The table includes 750,000 to 950,000 distinct CDR3 sequences, about 53% detected once. Material: blood. Receptors were obtained from a man older than 75 in good health.

V gene TRBV29-1 combines with J gene TRBJ1-2, with D hard to call. CDR3 length: 12 residues. V was pared by 5 bases and J by 6 bases, with 13 bases between. Germline lookup yields CDR1 SQVTM and CDR2 ANQGSEA. CDR3 region: CSVSSRADGYTF. CDR3 DNA: TGCAGCGTTTCCTCAAGGGCGGATGGCTACACCTTC.

The V call is TRBV10-1, the J call TRBJ1-2; D uncertain. V was pared by 2 bases and J by 7 bases, with 14 bases between. Germline V gene data show CDR1 as WNHNN and CDR2 as SYGVQD (reference sequence). The CDR3 extends over 14 amino acids. CDR3 amino acids: CASSEVQDRCGYTF. The CDR3 nucleotides read TGCGCCAGCAGTGAGGTCCAGGACCGATGTGGCTACACCTTC.

This sequence joins TRBV10-1 and TRBJ2-3, with TRBD2 matching 10 bases. The CDR3 covers 13 residues. Germline V lookup: CDR1 WNHNN, CDR2 SYGVQD (reference sequence). V was pared by 7 bases and J by 14 bases, with 12 bases of the junction left unmatched. DNA for the CDR3: TGCGCCAGCACGGCAGCGGGAGGGGGGGACGCGTATTTT. Translated, it gives CASTAAGGGDAYF.

The rearrangement joins TRBV4-1 to TRBJ1-4; 10 nucleotides line up with TRBD1. Germline lookup yields CDR1 MGHRA and CDR2 YSYEKL. After removal of 0 bases from V and 3 bases from J, the junction contained 4 bases not matched to a gene. The length of the CDR3 is 17 residues. In DNA form, the CDR3 reads TGCGCCAGCAGCCAAGATCGGACAGGGGGGGCTAATGAAAAACTGTTTTTT. Translated: CASSQDRTGGANEKLFF.

With regard to this clonotype: A junction boundary mismatches the germline segment, possibly from a read error. CDR3 residues: CASSPRGGTETQYF. Written as DNA, the CDR3 is TGTGCCAGCAGCCCCAGGGGGGGCACAGAGACGCAGTATTTT. The rearrangement links TRBV7-3 to TRBJ2-3, with D perhaps matching TRBD1 or TRBD2 (7 bases each). Germline V CDR1 and CDR2: SGHTA, FQGTGA. The CDR3 spans 14 residues.

This clonotype was seen many times. The chain links TRBV10-3 to TRBJ2-3; weak D call: TRBD2 (6 bases). This CDR3 has 15 amino acids. Germline loops: CDR1 ENHRY, CDR2 SYGVKD. Trimming stripped 3 bases from V and 14 bases from J, with 24 bases between. CDR3 sequence: CAISESQGGHRYAYF. The CDR3 DNA is TGTGCCATCAGTGAATCGCAGGGAGGACACAGATACGCGTATTTT.

The V call is TRBV30, the J call TRBJ2-2; the match to TRBD2 covers 13 bases. V trimming: 4 bases; J trimming: 5 bases; junction bases outside the gene matches: 10. The CDR3 totals 17 residues. Germline V CDR1 and CDR2: GTSNPN, SVGIG (reference sequence). CDR3 in DNA: TGTGCCTGGAACGGACGGACTAGCGGGAGAACAACCGGGGAGCTGTTTTTT. Its translation: CAWNGRTSGRTTGELFF.

This clonotype was detected only a few times. The chain couples TRBV27 to TRBJ1-1; 8 bases map to TRBD1. CDR3 length: 14 residues. Germline V lookup: CDR1 MNHEY, CDR2 SMNVEV (reference sequence). After removal of 9 bases from V and 1 base from J, the junction contained 7 bases not matched to a gene. The CDR3 nucleotides are TGTGCCAGTCGTAGGACAGGGACGAACACTGAAGCTTTCTTT. It specifies CASRRTGTNTEAFF.

This clonotype was counted between two and nine times. The rearrangement joins TRBV10-3 to TRBJ2-5; 7 bases line up with TRBD2. The CDR3 totals 15 residues. V lost 3 bases to trimming and J lost 4 bases; unmatched junction nucleotides: 8. Germline CDR1 reads ENHRY; CDR2 reads SYGVKD. The CDR3 DNA reads as TGTGCCATCAGTGATTTAGCGGGCCAGGGAGAGACCCAGTACTTC. This encodes CAISDLAGQGETQYF.

The chain couples TRBV7-3 to TRBJ2-3; D call uncertain. Trimming removed 5 bases from V and 2 bases from J, with 8 bases in between. The CDR3 totals 13 residues. Germline V lookup: CDR1 SGHTA, CDR2 FQGTGA. In DNA form, the CDR3 reads TGTGCCAGCAGCCCCTTACTCACAGATACGCAGTATTTT. Amino acid sequence: CASSPLLTDTQYF.

The chain employs TRBV14 and TRBJ2-7; D may be TRBD2 (6 bases). The V gene lost 1 base and the J gene lost 6 bases, with 13 bases spanning the gap. Germline V lookup: CDR1 SGHDN, CDR2 FVKESK. This CDR3 has 14 amino acids. The CDR3 here is CASSQVRAAGEQYF. The CDR3 DNA reads as TGTGCCAGCAGCCAAGTCAGGGCAGCGGGCGAGCAGTACTTC.

The V and J genes are TRBV3-1 and TRBJ2-1; 13 bases fit TRBD2. The CDR3 runs 18 residues. Germline CDR1 and CDR2: LGHDT and YNNKEL (reference sequence). V shed 2 bases and J 4 bases; nucleotides not matched to a gene: 8. The CDR3: CASSQSGLAGFWYNEQFF. CDR3 coding DNA: TGTGCCAGCAGCCAATCGGGACTAGCGGGGTTTTGGTACAATGAGCAGTTCTTC.

This chain connects TRBV4-2 to TRBJ2-5; 8 nucleotides agree with TRBD2. Trimming cost V 0 bases and J 2 bases; bases outside gene matches: 8. The length of the CDR3 is 17 residues. Germline values: CDR1 LGHNA, CDR2 YNFKEQ. CDR3 sequence: CASSQDPAGAGQETQYF. CDR3 nucleotides: TGTGCCAGCAGCCAAGATCCAGCGGGAGCAGGACAAGAGACCCAGTACTTC.

The genes are TRBV7-3 and TRBJ2-2, with TRBD1 matching over 9 bases. J gave up 13 bases and V 4 bases, and 7 bases lay outside the gene matches. Germline CDR1 SGHTA, CDR2 FQGTGA. This CDR3 spans 13 amino acids. CDR3 nucleotide sequence: TGTGCCAGCAGCTCCTGGGACAGGGCCGGGCTGTTTTTT. This gives the protein CASSSWDRAGLFF. Using reference TRBV7-3 and TRBJ2-2 for the parts outside the CDR3, the full variable domain is GAGVSQTPSNKVTEKGKYVELRCDPISGHTALYWYRQSLGQGPEFLIYFQGTGAADDSGLPNDRFFAVRPEGSVSTLKIQRTERGDSAVYLCASSSWDRAGLFFGEGSRLTVL.

This clonotype turned up a few times. The chain couples TRBV20-1 to TRBJ2-5; TRBD2 matches at 10 bases. The CDR3 length is 15 residues. Germline V gene sequence: CDR1 DFQATT, CDR2 SNEGSKA (reference sequence). With V trimmed by 4 bases and J by 5 bases, 10 bases remained unmatched. The CDR3 is CSAIQREGLGETQYF. In DNA form, the CDR3 reads TGCAGTGCTATCCAGCGGGAGGGCCTCGGGGAGACCCAGTACTTC.